This T cell receptor (beta chain) was recovered during a study of T cells in Graves' hyperthyroidism and ophthalmopathy (dated by TCRdb to the late 2010s). For context, the study as a whole: Peripheral blood samples were taken at the time of initial diagnosis, prior to any treatment. According to the paper, TCR Vbeta CDR3 sequencing was carried out on some 140 peripheral blood samples, which came from approximately 41 ophthalmopathy, under 85 hyperthyroidism and some 17 progressor patients. The 100 discovery patients were randomly split 7:3 into training and test sets. Following sampling, methimazole starting at 30 mg daily was given to hyperthyroidism patients, and high-dose intravenous methylprednisolone was given to ophthalmopathy patients. An independent validation cohort of fewer than 20 hyperthyroidism patients and about 15 patients who later progressed to ophthalmopathy tested prospective prediction of ophthalmopathy. TCR V-J signatures able to tell the groups apart were searched for in a discovery cohort of 90 to 100 patients, of whom around 42 had Graves' ophthalmopathy and roughly 57 had stable Graves' hyperthyroidism. The study also compared thyroid tissue and blood T-cell repertoires from about six Graves' hyperthyroidism patients. Study-level results and caveats: In validation, progression to ophthalmopathy was predicted by the model with 70.59% sensitivity and roughly 72% specificity, a median of roughly six months before onset. Blood samples also contained most of the expanded thyroid clonotypes (frequency above 0.001), which suggests that blood repertoires may reflect thyroid immune responses. In cross-validation, a model built on a 13 V-J signature told ophthalmopathy apart from stable hyperthyroidism with approximately 90% sensitivity and roughly 83% specificity, and in testing the same model reached 80%/75%. No statistical method was used to set the sample size in advance, and investigators knew the group allocation.

The CDR1 and CDR2 encoded by the germline V gene (reference sequence) are MNHEY and SMNVEV. The germline V and J ends show losses of 3 bases and 0 bases respectively, and no gene match explains 7 bases of the junction. From its first to its last residue, the CDR3 has 16 amino acids. Only CDR3 DNA is held: 48 bases, read in frame from base 1. The sample holds one count of this clonotype. Its target antigen remains unknown. Just one base apart from a much larger clone, this may be a read error. The final CDR3 position lacks the conserved phenylalanine or tryptophan, pointing to a likely read error. The TCR beta CDR3 regions were amplified from RNA transcripts. The TCR CDR3 was subjected to a first round of RT-PCR using the HTBI primer set and the Qiagen OneStep RT-PCR kit. A second multiplex PCR round built the libraries, followed by size selection and purification. Paired-end sequencing of the libraries was performed with 100 bp reads on an Illumina HiSeq2000. As for how the authors treated the data: Raw data were processed with SOAPnuke, discarding reads with adapters, uncalled bases, mean Phred below 15, or no exact constant-primer or identifier match. COPE v1.2.5 was used to merge the high-quality paired reads, and each unique nucleotide sequence was defined as a clonotype. Clonotypes were aligned to IMGT TRBV, TRBD and TRBJ reference segments using MiTCR v1.1. The analysis was restricted to V-J combinations with a frequency above 0.0001, which together covered over 99% of the repertoires. A TCS score was defined as the ratio between F50 (clonal expansion) and ExV (chaos), using BLOSUM62-based TCRdist between CDR3 peptides within each V-J. Welch's t-statistics and random forest reduced roughly 500 V-J features to about 13, which were used in a naive Bayes classifier (R e1071). TCRdb cleaned the public reads at Q25 with fastp, built clones with MiXCR and kept in-frame beta chains. Rows are combined by CDR3 protein, so each entry shows the most common genes and DNA. Clone size and V and J calls follow TCRdb, not the original study. The sample profile shows about 550,000 distinct CDR3 sequences; less than 25% of them were found once. Approximately 26% of the sample comes from the top ten.

Graves' hyperthyroidism was defined as stable when no progression to ophthalmopathy occurred over 18 months of follow-up. Hyperthyroidism patients were newly diagnosed, with disease duration under 2 months, and aged 18 to 65 years. The study excluded patients with uncontrolled infections, other autoimmune diseases, pregnancy or lactation. Diagnoses were established on the basis of clinical symptoms, serum thyroxine and TRAb, thyroid ultrasound, and orbital computed tomography. Ficoll-Paque density gradient centrifugation was used to isolate PBMCs from about 10 ml of fresh peripheral blood. Total RNA was extracted with Trizol reagent, and quality was checked on an Agilent 2100 Bioanalyzer.

This sequence originates from a man between 18 and 29 years old with Graves' hyperthyroidism. The rearrangement combines TRBV27 with TRBJ2-7; 8 central bases correspond to TRBD2. The sequenced sample consisted of blood. The CDR3 reads CASSFRASGSSYEQYL. The DNA is as follows: TGTGCCAGCAGTTTCCGAGCTAGCGGGTCCTCCTACGAGCAGTACTTA.